A single sample gave rise to the 9 T cell receptor beta chains below, sequenced in a study of cytomegalovirus exposure and HLA in healthy donors. The PCR had 60 Vbeta and 13 Jbeta primers. Produced via immunoSEQ multiplex PCR; TCRdb's table is partial and in-frame only. The repertoire has about 150,000 clones, approximately 75% of them found once; the top ten carry 2.5% to 3%. Sequencing was performed on PBMCs. The source of these receptors is a man aged 18 to 29 in good health and CMV-seronegative.

This clone has only a few counts. This rearrangement joins TRBV11-2 to TRBJ2-2; 8 bases are a match to TRBD1. The CDR3 contains 13 residues. Germline V gives CDR1 SGHAT, CDR2 FQNNGV. With 11 bases clipped from V and 5 bases from J, the junction kept 7 bases outside the gene matches. The CDR3 sequence is CAGIRGRTGELFF. The CDR3 DNA reads as TGTGCCGGCATCAGGGGGCGGACCGGGGAGCTGTTTTTT.

V and J are TRBV28 and TRBJ2-7; TRBD1 matches 12 bases. Germline CDR1 reads MDHEN; CDR2 reads SYDVKM. CDR3 length: 14 residues. V was clipped by 6 bases and J by 6 bases; unmatched bases: 6. The CDR3 coding sequence is TGTGCCAGCAGCCCGGGACAGGGGGCAAGCGAGCAGTACGTC. This translates into CASSPGQGASEQYV.

A remark on this clone: At one of its ends the junction is not consistent with the germline gene, which may arise from a read error. The sample carries other DNA sequences with the same CDR3. The V call is TRBV6-1, the J call TRBJ1-5; D unclear. Germline V CDR1 and CDR2: MNHNS, SASEGT. The CDR3 is 17 amino acids. This CDR3 is CASSEEGGPLFFRPQHF. Here the CDR3 DNA reads TGCGCCAGCAGTGAAGAGGGAGGCCCCCTCTTCTTCCGGCCCCAGCATTTT.

This chain uses TRBV10-2 with TRBJ2-2; TRBD1 might be the D (6 bases). Germline loops: CDR1 WSHSY, CDR2 SAAADI. Trimming shortened V by 6 bases and J by 6 bases, and 11 bases separated the two germline ends. The CDR3 contains 13 residues. CDR3 coding DNA: TGCGCCAGCAGGGAACAGGGTCCCGGGGAGCTGTTTTTT. Amino acid sequence: CASREQGPGELFF.

The chain uses TRBV1 and TRBJ2-5; the table's TRBD1 call for D was not verified on the DNA. The DNA matches TRBJ2-7 better at its end, which makes the J call doubtful. TRBV1 is annotated as a pseudogene. The CDR3 has 16 residues. CDR3 loop: CTSSQVGGQVPHEQYF. CDR3 bases: TGCACCAGCAGCCAAGTTGGGGGACAGGTTCCCCACGAGCAGTACTTC.

This clone was detected only a few times. The rearrangement joins TRBV6-5 to TRBJ2-1; TRBD1 matches 9 bases. Germline V gene data show CDR1 as MNHEY and CDR2 as SVGAGI. V shed 3 bases, J shed 7 bases, and the junction held 4 bases outside the gene matches. The CDR3 runs 14 residues. The CDR3 sequence: CASSYGTGQNEQFF. The CDR3 DNA reads as TGTGCCAGCAGTTATGGGACAGGGCAAAATGAGCAGTTCTTC.

The chain joins TRBV15 to TRBJ1-3, with D maybe TRBD1 (5 bases). Germline values: CDR1 LNHNV, CDR2 YYDKDF (reference sequence). The V and J ends lost 5 bases and 7 bases respectively, with 15 bases between them. The CDR3 is 14 amino acids. Written as DNA, the CDR3 is TGTGCCACCAGCTTCCAGGGAACTCGGAACACCATATATTTT. Encoded protein: CATSFQGTRNTIYF.

CDR3 protein: CASRPGAGAGQRYTGELFF. The DNA for the CDR3 is TGTGCCAGCAGGCCAGGTGCAGGGGCGGGACAGCGATACACCGGGGAGCTGTTTTTT. V usage is TRBV7-8 and J usage is TRBJ2-2, with a weak D call TRBD1 (7 bases). CDR1 is SGHVS and CDR2 is FQNEAQ in the germline V gene. This CDR3 comprises 19 residues. Trimming took off 6 bases at V and 3 bases at J, with 26 bases between the two ends.

This sequence joins TRBV7-9 and TRBJ1-4; 7 bases line up with TRBD1. Germline loops: CDR1 SEHNR, CDR2 FQNEAQ (reference sequence). The length of the CDR3 is 17 residues. V shed 1 base, J shed 7 bases, and the junction held 12 bases outside the gene matches. The CDR3 coding sequence is TGTGCCAGCAGCTTAGGCACAGGGGTCAACTATGGTGAAAAACTGTTTTTT. The encoded protein is CASSLGTGVNYGEKLFF.